Following are 23 T cell receptor beta chains from one sample sequenced in a study of T cells in Graves' hyperthyroidism and ophthalmopathy. There were TCR beta CDR3 regions amplified from RNA transcripts. When the TCR CDR3 underwent first-round RT-PCR, the HTBI primer set was used. TCRdb reprocessed the multiplex PCR reads with MiXCR, giving one entry per CDR3 protein. The table records about 500,000 distinct CDR3 sequences, roughly an eighth of them present only once. Material: blood. The receptors stem from a woman between 18 and 29 years old with Graves' hyperthyroidism.

This clonotype was seen ten or more times. The chain joins TRBV6-1 to TRBJ1-2; no definite D call. The CDR3 extends over 12 amino acids. The germline V and J ends were trimmed by 2 bases and 9 bases, with 10 bases remaining between them. Germline lookup yields CDR1 MNHNS and CDR2 SASEGT. The CDR3 sequence is CASSEYNHRYTF. DNA of the CDR3: TGTGCCAGCAGTGAATACAACCATCGCTACACCTTC.

The CDR3 here is CATSRDGISGNTIYF. In DNA, the CDR3 is TGTGCCACCAGCAGAGATGGCATCTCTGGAAACACCATATATTTT. V usage is TRBV15 and J usage is TRBJ1-3; D remains unclear. This CDR3 comprises 15 residues. CDR1 is LNHNV and CDR2 is YYDKDF in the germline V gene (reference sequence). V was trimmed by 0 bases and J by 0 bases, leaving 6 bases between them.

The table lists this clonotype with a few counts. CDR3 bases: TGTGCCAGTCGTAGCGGGAGGAGGGGAGAGACCCAGTACTTC. Amino acid sequence: CASRSGRRGETQYF. This chain links TRBV19 with TRBJ2-5; TRBD2 aligns across 10 bases. Germline values: CDR1 LNHDA, CDR2 SQIVND (reference sequence). Trimming cost V 8 bases and J 4 bases; bases outside gene matches: 7. The CDR3 length is 14 residues.

This clonotype showed up just a few times. The V gene is TRBV19, the J gene TRBJ1-3, with D possibly TRBD1 on 6 matching bases. The CDR3 consists of 18 residues. Germline CDR1 is LNHDA and CDR2 is SQIVND (reference sequence). Trimming pared 2 bases from V and 2 bases from J, leaving 19 bases between. This CDR3 is CASSIIWSPGAAGNTIYF. The CDR3, as DNA: TGTGCCAGTAGTATAATTTGGTCTCCGGGGGCCGCTGGAAACACCATATATTTT.

This clonotype was seen repeatedly, ten times or more. The rearrangement links TRBV12-3 or TRBV12-4 to TRBJ1-6; D is undetermined. The CDR3 extends over 14 amino acids. V lost 4 bases and J lost 7, with 11 bases in between. CDR3 DNA sequence: TGTGCCAGCAGTTCCCTGGACGGGAATTCACCCCTCCACTTT. Translation gives CASSSLDGNSPLHF.

This chain links TRBV12-3 or TRBV12-4 with TRBJ2-2, with D perhaps TRBD1 (6 bases). With 3 bases removed from V and 1 base from J, the gap between germline ends came to 12 bases. This CDR3 has 16 residues. The CDR3 bases are TGTGCCAGCAGTTTGAGGGGGTTGGGGAACACCGGGGAGCTGTTTTTT. Encoded protein: CASSLRGLGNTGELFF.

This clonotype was seen only a few times. This chain uses TRBV7-9 with TRBJ2-1; 16 bases match TRBD2. The CDR3 runs to 16 residues. The J segment lost 9 bases and the V segment lost 3 bases, leaving 5 bases of the junction unmatched. CDR1 and CDR2 (germline): SEHNR, FQNEAQ (reference sequence). The CDR3 region has the DNA TGTGCCAGCAGCTTGGCGGGGACTAGCGGGAGGGCTGAGCAGTTCTTC. Its translation is CASSLAGTSGRAEQFF.

This clonotype was seen only a few times. This rearrangement joins TRBV7-9 to TRBJ2-5; 11 bases fit TRBD2. V dropped 3 bases and J dropped 13; count of bases not matched to a gene: 1. The germline V gene has CDR1 SEHNR and CDR2 FQNEAQ (reference sequence). There are 11 residues in the CDR3. CDR3 region: CASSFSGRGYF. Here the CDR3 DNA reads TGTGCCAGCAGCTTTAGCGGGAGGGGGTACTTC.

This clonotype was picked up a small number of times. The V and J genes are TRBV30 and TRBJ2-1; 7 nucleotides match TRBD1. With V trimmed by 1 base and J by 0 bases, 9 bases remained unmatched. This CDR3 has 17 amino acids. Germline CDR1 reads GTSNPN; CDR2 reads SVGIG (reference sequence). The CDR3, as DNA: TGTGCCTGGAGTGGTCTGGGACAGATGAGCTCCTACAATGAGCAGTTCTTC. It encodes CAWSGLGQMSSYNEQFF.

The table lists this clonotype with a few counts. The chain links TRBV10-3 to TRBJ1-3; TRBD1 matches 9 bases. The CDR3 is 13 amino acids. Germline V gene lookup returns CDR1 ENHRY and CDR2 SYGVKD. With V trimmed by 7 bases and J by 2 bases, 0 bases remained unmatched. The CDR3: CAINRGPGNTIYF. The DNA of the CDR3 is TGTGCCATCAACAGGGGGCCTGGAAACACCATATATTTT.

This clonotype was picked up a small number of times. V usage is TRBV20-1 and J usage is TRBJ1-5, with D possibly TRBD1 on 5 matching bases. The CDR3 contains 14 residues. Trimming pared 3 bases from V and 8 bases from J, leaving 17 bases between. Germline V CDR1 and CDR2: DFQATT, SNEGSKA (reference sequence). The CDR3: CSASVLGPSKPQHF. Here the CDR3 DNA reads TGCAGTGCTAGCGTCCTGGGACCTTCTAAGCCCCAGCATTTT.

This clonotype was found a few times. The CDR3 loop is CSVGVTGDNEQFF. The CDR3 DNA sequence: TGCAGCGTTGGAGTGACAGGGGATAATGAGCAGTTCTTC. J is TRBJ2-1 and V is TRBV29-1; 8 bases align to TRBD1. Germline lookup yields CDR1 SQVTM and CDR2 ANQGSEA. This CDR3 is built from 13 residues. V lost 4 bases to trimming and J lost 7 bases; unmatched junction nucleotides: 6.

This clonotype turned up a few times. The chain uses TRBV7-2 and TRBJ2-2; 8 bases map to TRBD2. The ends lost 1 base at V and 4 bases at J; junction bases unmatched: 5. This CDR3 is built from 16 residues. Germline lookup yields CDR1 SGHTA and CDR2 FQGNSA. This chain's CDR3 is CASSLVGTRPTGELFF. The CDR3 bases are TGTGCCAGCAGCTTAGTCGGGACTAGACCCACCGGGGAGCTGTTTTTT. The full variable domain, rest sourced from reference TRBV7-2 and TRBJ2-2, is GAGVSQSPSNKVTEKGKDVELRCDPISGHTALYWYRQSLGQGLEFLIYFQGNSAPDKSGLPSDRFSAERTGGSVSTLTIQRTQQEDSAVYLCASSLVGTRPTGELFFGEGSRLTVL.

This clonotype was seen ten or more times. The chain links TRBV2 to TRBJ1-2; D not resolved. Between the trimmed V and J ends, which lost 7 bases and 7 bases, there was a span of 19 bases. CDR1 and CDR2 from the germline V gene are SNHLY and FYNNEI. The CDR3 runs to 14 residues. The CDR3 here is CASKPNAGPSGYTF. In DNA, the CDR3 is TGTGCCAGCAAGCCGAACGCAGGACCTAGTGGCTACACCTTC.

This clonotype was detected only a few times. The rearrangement links TRBV9 to TRBJ1-1; D not certain. The V end lost 4 bases, the J end lost 1 base, and 14 bases lay between the germline ends. Germline CDR1 reads SGDLS; CDR2 reads YYNGEE. The CDR3 totals 15 residues. Here the CDR3 DNA reads TGTGCCAGCAGCCCTTCCGGGTCGGGGAACACTGAAGCTTTCTTT. It specifies CASSPSGSGNTEAFF.

To note about this clonotype: A much bigger clone sits one base away, suggesting this may be a read error. This chain links TRBV6-4 with TRBJ1-2; D is undetermined. Germline V lookup: CDR1 MRHNA, CDR2 SNTAGT. The CDR3 consists of 14 residues. V was clipped by 8 bases and J by 9 bases, with 22 bases between them. The CDR3 spells CASWILGSKTSYTF. Here the CDR3 DNA reads TGTGCCAGCTGGATTTTGGGGAGCAAAACCAGCTACACCTTC.

This clonotype has a handful of counts. The rearrangement uses TRBV6-2 or TRBV6-3 and TRBJ2-6; D is possibly TRBD2 (5 bases). Per germline, CDR1 MNHEY and CDR2 SVGEGT. CDR3 length equals 18 residues. Deletions cut 0 bases from V and 4 bases from J, with 16 bases between. The CDR3 coding sequence is TGTGCCAGCAGTTACTCGATTCTGGGAGTGAGAGGGGCCAACGTCCTGACTTTC. This sequence encodes CASSYSILGVRGANVLTF.

The CDR3 nucleotides read TGTGCCAGCTCAGACAGACAGGACTATGGCTACACCTTC. Protein product: CASSDRQDYGYTF. The chain combines TRBV18 with TRBJ1-2, with D perhaps TRBD1 (6 bases). The CDR3 loop spans 13 amino acids. The V end was cut by 5 bases, the J end by 3 bases, with 10 bases between. CDR1 KGHSH and CDR2 LQKENI come from the germline V gene.

The V call is TRBV20-1, the J call TRBJ2-1, with D possibly matching TRBD1 (6 bases). This CDR3 contains 15 residues. The V and J ends lost 0 bases and 8 bases respectively, with 17 bases between them. Germline V gene sequence: CDR1 DFQATT, CDR2 SNEGSKA (reference sequence). The CDR3 bases are TGCAGTGCTAGAGATCCCGCGGACAGCGTCGATGAGCAGTTCTTC. Translated: CSARDPADSVDEQFF.

This clonotype was seen repeatedly, ten times or more. This chain connects TRBV24-1 to TRBJ1-2; D gene unclear. Between the trimmed V and J ends, which lost 9 bases and 5 bases, there was a span of 18 bases. Germline loops: CDR1 KGHDR, CDR2 SFDVKD. This CDR3 contains 14 residues. For the CDR3, the DNA is TGTGCCACCTCCACGCGTTCTTTTTCATATGGCTACACCTTC. Translated: CATSTRSFSYGYTF.

J is TRBJ2-1 and V is TRBV19, with D hard to call. This CDR3 contains 13 residues. CDR1 and CDR2 from the germline V gene are LNHDA and SQIVND (reference sequence). V was pared by 5 bases and J by 4 bases, with 9 bases between. The CDR3, as DNA: TGTGCCAGTAGTTCGGAGAGGTACAATGAGCAGTTCTTC. Encoded protein: CASSSERYNEQFF.

In this sample, this clonotype turned up many times. V and J are TRBV19 and TRBJ1-1; D gene uncertain. This CDR3 is 15 amino acids long. The germline gives CDR1 LNHDA, CDR2 SQIVND (reference sequence). V was shortened by 4 bases and J by 0 bases, with 12 bases between the two germline ends. CDR3 sequence: CASSNRAGLNTEAFF. The CDR3 DNA is TGTGCCAGTAGTAATCGAGCGGGCCTGAACACTGAAGCTTTCTTT.

The chain recombines TRBV20-1 with TRBJ2-3; TRBD1 matches at 7 bases. Germline CDR1 is DFQATT and CDR2 is SNEGSKA (reference sequence). J gave up 3 bases and V 0 bases, and 9 bases lay outside the gene matches. The CDR3 is 16 residues long. The CDR3 reads CSARDWAGGGTDTQYF. CDR3 nucleotide sequence: TGCAGTGCTAGAGATTGGGCAGGGGGTGGTACAGATACGCAGTATTTT.